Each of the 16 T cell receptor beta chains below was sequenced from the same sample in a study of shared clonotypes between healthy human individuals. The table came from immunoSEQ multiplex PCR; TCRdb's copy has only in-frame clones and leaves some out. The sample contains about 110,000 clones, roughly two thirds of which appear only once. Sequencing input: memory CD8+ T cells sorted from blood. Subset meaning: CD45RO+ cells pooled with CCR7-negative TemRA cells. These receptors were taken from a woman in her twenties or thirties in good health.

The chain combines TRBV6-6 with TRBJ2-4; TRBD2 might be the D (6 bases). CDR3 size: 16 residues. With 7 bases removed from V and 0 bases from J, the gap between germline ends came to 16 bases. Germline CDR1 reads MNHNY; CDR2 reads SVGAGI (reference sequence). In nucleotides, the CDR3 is TGTGCCAGCAATCAACCTCACGGGGGAGCCAAAAACATTCAGTACTTC. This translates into CASNQPHGGAKNIQYF.

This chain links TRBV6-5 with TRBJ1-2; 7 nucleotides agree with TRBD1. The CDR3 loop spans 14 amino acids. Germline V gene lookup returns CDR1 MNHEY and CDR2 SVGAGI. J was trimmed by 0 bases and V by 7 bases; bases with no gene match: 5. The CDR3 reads CASTHTGANYGYTF. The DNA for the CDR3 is TGTGCCAGCACACATACAGGGGCTAACTATGGCTACACCTTC.

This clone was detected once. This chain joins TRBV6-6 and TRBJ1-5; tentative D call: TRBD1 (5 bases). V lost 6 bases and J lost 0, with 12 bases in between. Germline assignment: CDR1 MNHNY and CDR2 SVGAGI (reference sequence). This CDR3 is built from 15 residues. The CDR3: CASSRTGYSNQPQHF. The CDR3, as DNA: TGTGCCAGCAGCCGAACAGGATATAGCAATCAGCCCCAGCATTTT.

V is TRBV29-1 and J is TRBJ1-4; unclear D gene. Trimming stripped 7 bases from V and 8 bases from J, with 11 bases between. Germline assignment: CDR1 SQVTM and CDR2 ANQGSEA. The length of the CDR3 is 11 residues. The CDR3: CSARRGEKLFF. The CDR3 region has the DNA TGCAGCGCCCGCCGAGGGGAAAAACTGTTTTTT.

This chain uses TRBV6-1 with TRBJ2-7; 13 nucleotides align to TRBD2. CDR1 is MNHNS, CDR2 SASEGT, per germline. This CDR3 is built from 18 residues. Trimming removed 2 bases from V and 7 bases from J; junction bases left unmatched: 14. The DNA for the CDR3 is TGTGCCAGCAGTGAAAATCTTTGGGGACTAGCGGGAACGGGGGAGCAGTACTTC. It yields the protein CASSENLWGLAGTGEQYF.

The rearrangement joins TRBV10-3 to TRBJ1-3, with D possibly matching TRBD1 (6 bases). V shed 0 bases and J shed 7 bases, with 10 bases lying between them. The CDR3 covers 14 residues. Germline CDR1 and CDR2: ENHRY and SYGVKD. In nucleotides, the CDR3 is TGTGCCATCAGTGAGTCGGGGGGCCAGAACACCATATATTTT. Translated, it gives CAISESGGQNTIYF.

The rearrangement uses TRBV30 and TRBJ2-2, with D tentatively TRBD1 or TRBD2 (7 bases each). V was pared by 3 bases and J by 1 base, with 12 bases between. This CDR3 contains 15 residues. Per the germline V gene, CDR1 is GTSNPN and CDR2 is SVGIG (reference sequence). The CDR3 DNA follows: TGTGCCTGGAGCCGGGGGGACAGGAACACCGGGGAGCTGTTTTTT. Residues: CAWSRGDRNTGELFF.

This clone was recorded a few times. The CDR3 region has the DNA TGTGCCAGCAGCTTAGCTGGGGAGTCTGGCTACACCTTC. This codes for CASSLAGESGYTF. The chain employs TRBV11-2 and TRBJ1-2; D is undetermined. Germline CDR1 SGHAT, CDR2 FQNNGV. Trimming pared 1 base from V and 7 bases from J, leaving 10 bases between. The CDR3 loop spans 13 amino acids.

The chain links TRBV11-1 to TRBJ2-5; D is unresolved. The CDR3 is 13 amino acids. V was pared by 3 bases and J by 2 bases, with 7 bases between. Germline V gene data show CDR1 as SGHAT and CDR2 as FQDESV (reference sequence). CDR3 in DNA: TGTGCCAGCAGCTTTCCCCAACAAGAGACCCAGTACTTC. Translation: CASSFPQQETQYF.

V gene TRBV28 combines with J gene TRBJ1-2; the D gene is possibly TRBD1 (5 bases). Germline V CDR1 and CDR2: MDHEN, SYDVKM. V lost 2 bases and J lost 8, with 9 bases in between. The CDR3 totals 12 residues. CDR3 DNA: TGTGCCAGCAGTTTAGATTGGGGGGGCTACACCTTC. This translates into CASSLDWGGYTF.

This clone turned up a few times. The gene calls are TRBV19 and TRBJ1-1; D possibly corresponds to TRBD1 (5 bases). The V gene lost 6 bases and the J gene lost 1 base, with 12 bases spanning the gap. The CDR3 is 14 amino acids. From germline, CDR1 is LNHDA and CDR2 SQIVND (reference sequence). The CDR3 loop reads CASSAAGGNTEAFF. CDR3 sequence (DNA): TGTGCCAGTAGCGCAGCGGGGGGGAACACTGAAGCTTTCTTT.

CDR3 nucleotides: TGCAGCGCCATCACCGGGACAGCTATATACACAGATACGCAGTATTTT. This codes for CSAITGTAIYTDTQYF. V and J are TRBV29-1 and TRBJ2-3; 7 bases line up with TRBD1. The V gene end was trimmed by 7 bases and the J gene end by 2 bases; junction bases not matched to a gene: 15. Germline V lookup: CDR1 SQVTM, CDR2 ANQGSEA. This CDR3 has 16 residues.

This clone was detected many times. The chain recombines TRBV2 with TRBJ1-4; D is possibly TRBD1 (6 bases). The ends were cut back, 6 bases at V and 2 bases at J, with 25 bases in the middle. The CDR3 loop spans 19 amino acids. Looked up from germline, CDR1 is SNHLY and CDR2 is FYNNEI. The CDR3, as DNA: TGTGCCAGCAGGGACCCCCGGGACACCGAAGAAAGGACTAATGAAAAACTGTTTTTT. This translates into CASRDPRDTEERTNEKLFF.

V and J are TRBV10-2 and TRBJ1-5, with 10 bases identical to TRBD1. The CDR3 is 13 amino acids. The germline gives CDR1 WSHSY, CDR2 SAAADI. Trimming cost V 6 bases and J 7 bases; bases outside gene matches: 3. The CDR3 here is CASREGQGQPQHF. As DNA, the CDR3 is TGCGCCAGCAGGGAGGGACAGGGGCAGCCCCAGCATTTT.

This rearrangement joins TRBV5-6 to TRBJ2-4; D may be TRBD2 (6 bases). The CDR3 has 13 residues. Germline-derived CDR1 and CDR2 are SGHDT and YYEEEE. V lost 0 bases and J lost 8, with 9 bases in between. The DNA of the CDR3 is TGTGCCAGCAGCTTGGTGGGAGGACACATTCAGTACTTC. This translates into CASSLVGGHIQYF. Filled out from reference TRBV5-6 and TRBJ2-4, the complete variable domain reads DAGVTQSPTHLIKTRGQQVTLRCSPKSGHDTVSWYQQALGQGPQFIFQYYEEEERQRGNFPDRFSGHQFPNYSSELNVNALLLGDSALYLCASSLVGGHIQYFGAGTRLSVL.

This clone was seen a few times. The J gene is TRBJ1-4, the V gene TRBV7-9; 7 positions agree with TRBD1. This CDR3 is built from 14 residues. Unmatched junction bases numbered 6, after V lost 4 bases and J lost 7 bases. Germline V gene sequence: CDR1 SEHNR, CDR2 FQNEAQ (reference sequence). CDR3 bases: TGTGCCAGCAGCTCGACAGGGTTCGGTGAAAAACTGTTTTTT. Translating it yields CASSSTGFGEKLFF. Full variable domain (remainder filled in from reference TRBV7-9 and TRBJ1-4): DTGVSQNPRHKITKRGQNVTFRCDPISEHNRLYWYRQTLGQGPEFLTYFQNEAQLEKSRLLSDRFSAERPKGSFSTLEIQRTEQGDSAMYLCASSSTGFGEKLFFGSGTQLSVL.